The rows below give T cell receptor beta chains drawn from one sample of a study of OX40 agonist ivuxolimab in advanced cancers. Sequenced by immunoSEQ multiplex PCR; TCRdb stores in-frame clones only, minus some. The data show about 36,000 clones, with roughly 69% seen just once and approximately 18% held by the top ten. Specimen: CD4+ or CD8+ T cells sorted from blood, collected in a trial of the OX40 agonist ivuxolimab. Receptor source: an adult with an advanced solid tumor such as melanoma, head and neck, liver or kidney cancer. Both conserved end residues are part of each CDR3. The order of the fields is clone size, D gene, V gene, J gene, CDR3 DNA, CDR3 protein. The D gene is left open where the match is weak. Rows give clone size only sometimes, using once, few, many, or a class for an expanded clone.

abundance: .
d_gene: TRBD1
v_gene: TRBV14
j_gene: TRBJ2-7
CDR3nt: TGTGCCAGCAGCCAAGTTTTCGGGACAGGAACCTACGAGCAGTACTTC
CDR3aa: CASSQVFGTGTYEQYF

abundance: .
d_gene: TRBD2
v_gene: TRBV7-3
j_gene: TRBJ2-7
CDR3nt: TGTGCCAGCAGCCCTAGCGGGGGGGCCTACGAGCAGTACTTC
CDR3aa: CASSPSGGAYEQYF

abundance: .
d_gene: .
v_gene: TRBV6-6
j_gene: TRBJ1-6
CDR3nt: TGTGCCGCGAGACAGTTGAATTCACCCCTCCACTTT
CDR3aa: CAARQLNSPLHF

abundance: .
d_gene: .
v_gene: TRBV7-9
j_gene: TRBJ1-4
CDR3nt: TGTGCCAGCAATCAGGGACGGTCGAATGAAAAACTGTTTTTT
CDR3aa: CASNQGRSNEKLFF

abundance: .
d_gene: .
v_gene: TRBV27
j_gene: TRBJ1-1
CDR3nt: TGTGCCAGCAGTTTATTTCGGGGCACTGAAGCTTTCTTT
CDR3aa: CASSLFRGTEAFF

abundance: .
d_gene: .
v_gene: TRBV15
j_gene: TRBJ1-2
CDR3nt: TGTGCCACCAGCCGCCGGGACCCGGGGGGCTACACCTTC
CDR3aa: CATSRRDPGGYTF

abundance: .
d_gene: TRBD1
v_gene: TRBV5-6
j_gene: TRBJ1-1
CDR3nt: TGTGCCAGCAGCCCCCCCCGACAGGGTAGTGAAGCTTTCTTT
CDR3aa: CASSPPRQGSEAFF

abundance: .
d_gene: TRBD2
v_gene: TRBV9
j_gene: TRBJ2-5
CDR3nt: TGTGCCAGCAGCGTAGCAGCGGGAAACCAAGAGACCCAGTACTTC
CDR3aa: CASSVAAGNQETQYF

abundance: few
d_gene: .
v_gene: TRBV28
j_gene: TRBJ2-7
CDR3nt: TGTGCCAGCAGTTTATACGGCAGTTATTACGAGCAGTACTTC
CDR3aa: CASSLYGSYYEQYF

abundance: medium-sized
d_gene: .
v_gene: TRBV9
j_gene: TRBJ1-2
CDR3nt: TGTGCCAGCAGCGGGTCGGAGGTCCGAACTGGCTACACCTTC
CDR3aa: CASSGSEVRTGYTF

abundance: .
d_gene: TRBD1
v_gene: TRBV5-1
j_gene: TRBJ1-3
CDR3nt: TGCGCCAGCAGCTCAAACAGGGGTGGAAACACCATATATTTT
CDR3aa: CASSSNRGGNTIYF

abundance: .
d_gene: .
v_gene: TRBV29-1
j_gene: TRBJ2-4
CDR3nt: TGCAGCGTCGTGGAAGACGGAGCCAAAAACATTCAGTACTTC
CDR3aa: CSVVEDGAKNIQYF

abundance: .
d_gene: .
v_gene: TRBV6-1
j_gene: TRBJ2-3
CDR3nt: TGTGCCAGCAGTGGGGTAGGGGCGGGCACAGATACGCAGTATTTT
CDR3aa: CASSGVGAGTDTQYF

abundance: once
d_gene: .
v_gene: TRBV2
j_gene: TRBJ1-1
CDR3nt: TGTGCCAGCAGTGAAATCCGGGGCCAAACTGAAGCTTTCTTT
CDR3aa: CASSEIRGQTEAFF

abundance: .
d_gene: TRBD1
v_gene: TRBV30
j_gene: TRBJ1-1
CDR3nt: TGTGCCTGGATTCAAAGGGACAGACACACTGAAGCTTTCTTT
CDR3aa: CAWIQRDRHTEAFF

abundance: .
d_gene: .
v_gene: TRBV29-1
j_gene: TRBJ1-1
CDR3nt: TGCAGCGTTAGTGACAGTTGGCGCGGCACTGAAGCTTTCTTT
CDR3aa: CSVSDSWRGTEAFF

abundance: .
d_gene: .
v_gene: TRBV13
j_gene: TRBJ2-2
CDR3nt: TGTGCCAGCAGCTTAGGATCCGGGGAGGTCACCGGGGAGCTGTTTTTT
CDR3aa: CASSLGSGEVTGELFF